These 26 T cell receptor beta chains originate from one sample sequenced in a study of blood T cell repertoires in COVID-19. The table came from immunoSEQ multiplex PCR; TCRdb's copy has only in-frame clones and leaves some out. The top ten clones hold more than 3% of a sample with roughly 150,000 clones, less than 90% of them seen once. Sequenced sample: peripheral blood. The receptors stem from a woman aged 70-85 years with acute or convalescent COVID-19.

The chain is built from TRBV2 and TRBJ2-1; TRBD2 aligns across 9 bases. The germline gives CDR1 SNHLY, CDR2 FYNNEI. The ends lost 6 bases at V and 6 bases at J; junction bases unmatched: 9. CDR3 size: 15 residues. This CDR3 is CASSVLAGRGNEQFF. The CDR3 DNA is TGTGCCAGCAGCGTACTAGCGGGCCGCGGCAATGAGCAGTTCTTC.

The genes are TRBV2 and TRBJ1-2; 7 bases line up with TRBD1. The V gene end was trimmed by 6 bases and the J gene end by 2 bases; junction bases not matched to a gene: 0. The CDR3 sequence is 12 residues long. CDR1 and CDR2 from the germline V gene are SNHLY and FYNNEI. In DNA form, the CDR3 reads TGTGCCAGCAGGGGACAGAACTATGGCTACACCTTC. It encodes CASRGQNYGYTF.

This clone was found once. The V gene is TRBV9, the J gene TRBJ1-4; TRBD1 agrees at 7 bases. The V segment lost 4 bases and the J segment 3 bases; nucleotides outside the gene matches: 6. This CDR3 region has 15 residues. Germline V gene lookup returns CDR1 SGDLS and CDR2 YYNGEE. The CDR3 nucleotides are TGTGCCAGCAGCAAGGGGACAGTTGCTAATGAAAAACTGTTTTTT. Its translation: CASSKGTVANEKLFF.

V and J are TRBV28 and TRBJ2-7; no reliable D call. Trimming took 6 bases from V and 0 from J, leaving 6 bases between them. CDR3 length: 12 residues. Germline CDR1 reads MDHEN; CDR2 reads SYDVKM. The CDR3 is CASSSLSYEQYF. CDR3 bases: TGTGCCAGCAGCTCCCTCTCCTACGAGCAGTACTTC.

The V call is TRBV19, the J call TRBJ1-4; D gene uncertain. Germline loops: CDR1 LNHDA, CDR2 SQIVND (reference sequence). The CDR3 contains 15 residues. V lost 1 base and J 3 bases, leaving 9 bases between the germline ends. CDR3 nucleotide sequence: TGTGCCAGTAGTATAGGGGCAGTTCCTAATGAAAAACTGTTTTTT. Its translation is CASSIGAVPNEKLFF.

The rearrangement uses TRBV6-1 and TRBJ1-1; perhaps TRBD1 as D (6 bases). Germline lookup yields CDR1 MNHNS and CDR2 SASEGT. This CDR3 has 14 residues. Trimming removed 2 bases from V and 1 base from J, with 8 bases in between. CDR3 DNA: TGTGCCAGCAGTGAAAAGACAGGGAACACTGAAGCTTTCTTT. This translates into CASSEKTGNTEAFF.

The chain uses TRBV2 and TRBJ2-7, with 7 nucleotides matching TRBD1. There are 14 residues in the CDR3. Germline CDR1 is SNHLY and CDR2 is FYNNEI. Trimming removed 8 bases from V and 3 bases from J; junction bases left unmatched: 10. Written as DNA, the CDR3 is TGTGCCAGCCATTTACAGGGGAGTGTCTACGAGCAGTACTTC. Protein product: CASHLQGSVYEQYF.

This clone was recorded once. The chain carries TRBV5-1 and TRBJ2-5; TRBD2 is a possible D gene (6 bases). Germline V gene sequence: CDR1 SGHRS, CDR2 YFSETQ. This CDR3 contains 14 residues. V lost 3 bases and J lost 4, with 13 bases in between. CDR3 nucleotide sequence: TGCGCCAGCAGCTCCGTTTTGCGGGGAGAGACCCAGTACTTC. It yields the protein CASSSVLRGETQYF.

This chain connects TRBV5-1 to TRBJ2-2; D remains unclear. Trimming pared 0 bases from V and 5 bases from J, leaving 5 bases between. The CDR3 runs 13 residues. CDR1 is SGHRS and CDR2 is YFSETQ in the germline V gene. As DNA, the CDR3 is TGCGCCAGCAGCTTGGCCCCGACCGGGGAGCTGTTTTTT. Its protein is CASSLAPTGELFF.

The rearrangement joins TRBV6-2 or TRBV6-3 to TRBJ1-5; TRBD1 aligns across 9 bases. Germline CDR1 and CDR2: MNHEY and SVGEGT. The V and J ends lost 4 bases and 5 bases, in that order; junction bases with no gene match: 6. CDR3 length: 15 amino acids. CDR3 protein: CASSSTGTGYQPQHF. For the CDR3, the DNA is TGTGCCAGCAGTTCCACCGGGACAGGGTATCAGCCCCAGCATTTT.

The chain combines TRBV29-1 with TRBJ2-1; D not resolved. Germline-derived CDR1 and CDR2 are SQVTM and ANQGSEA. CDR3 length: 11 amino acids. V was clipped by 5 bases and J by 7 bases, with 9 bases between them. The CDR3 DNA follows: TGCAGCGTTCACAGTGGAAATGAGCAGTTCTTC. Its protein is CSVHSGNEQFF.

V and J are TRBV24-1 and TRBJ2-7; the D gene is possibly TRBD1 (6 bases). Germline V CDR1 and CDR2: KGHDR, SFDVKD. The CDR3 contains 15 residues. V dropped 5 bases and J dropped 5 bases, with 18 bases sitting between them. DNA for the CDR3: TGTGCCACCAGTGGGACAGATCCGCGCTTCCACGAGCAGTACTTC. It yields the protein CATSGTDPRFHEQYF.

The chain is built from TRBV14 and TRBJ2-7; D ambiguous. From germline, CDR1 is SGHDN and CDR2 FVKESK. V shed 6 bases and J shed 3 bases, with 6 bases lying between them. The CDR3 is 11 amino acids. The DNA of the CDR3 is TGTGCCAGCAGTTCCTTCTACGAGCAGTACTTC. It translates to CASSSFYEQYF.

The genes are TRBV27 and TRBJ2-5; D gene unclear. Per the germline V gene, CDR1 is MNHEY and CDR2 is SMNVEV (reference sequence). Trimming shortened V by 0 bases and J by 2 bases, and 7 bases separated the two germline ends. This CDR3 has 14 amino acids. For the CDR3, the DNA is TGTGCCAGCAGTTTATCGCGTAATCAAGAGACCCAGTACTTC. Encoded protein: CASSLSRNQETQYF.

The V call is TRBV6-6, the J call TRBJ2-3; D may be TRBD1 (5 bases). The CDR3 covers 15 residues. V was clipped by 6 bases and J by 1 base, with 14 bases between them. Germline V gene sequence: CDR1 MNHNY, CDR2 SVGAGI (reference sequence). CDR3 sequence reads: CASRSRKGGTDTQYF. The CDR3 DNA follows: TGTGCCAGCAGATCTAGGAAAGGGGGCACAGATACGCAGTATTTT.

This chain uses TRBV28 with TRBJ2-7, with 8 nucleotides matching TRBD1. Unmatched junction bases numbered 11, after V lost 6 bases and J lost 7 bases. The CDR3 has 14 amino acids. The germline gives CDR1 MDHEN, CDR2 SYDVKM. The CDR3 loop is CASSSWDRSGEQYF. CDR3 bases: TGTGCCAGCAGCTCCTGGGACAGGTCCGGGGAGCAGTACTTC.

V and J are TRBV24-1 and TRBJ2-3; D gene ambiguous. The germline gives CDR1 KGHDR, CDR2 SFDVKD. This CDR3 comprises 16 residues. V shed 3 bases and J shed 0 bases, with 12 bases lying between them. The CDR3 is CATSDPGSPSTDTQYF. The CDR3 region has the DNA TGTGCCACCAGTGATCCAGGATCCCCTAGCACAGATACGCAGTATTTT.

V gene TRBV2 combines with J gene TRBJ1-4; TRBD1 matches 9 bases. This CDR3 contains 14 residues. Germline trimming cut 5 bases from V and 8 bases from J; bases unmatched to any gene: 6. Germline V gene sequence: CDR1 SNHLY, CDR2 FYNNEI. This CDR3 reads CASSIQGAWEKLFF. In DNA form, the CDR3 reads TGTGCCAGCAGTATACAGGGGGCTTGGGAAAAACTGTTTTTT.

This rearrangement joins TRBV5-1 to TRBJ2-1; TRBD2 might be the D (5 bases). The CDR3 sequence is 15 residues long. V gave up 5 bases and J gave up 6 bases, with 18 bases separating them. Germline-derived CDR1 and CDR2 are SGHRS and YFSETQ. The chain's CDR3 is CASSPEEAAFNEQFF. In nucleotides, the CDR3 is TGCGCCAGCAGTCCCGAGGAGGCAGCCTTCAATGAGCAGTTCTTC.

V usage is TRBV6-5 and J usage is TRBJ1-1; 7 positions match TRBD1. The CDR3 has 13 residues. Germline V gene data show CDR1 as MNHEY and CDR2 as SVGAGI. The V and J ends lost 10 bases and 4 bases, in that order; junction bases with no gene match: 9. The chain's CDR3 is CANRQGQGTEAFF. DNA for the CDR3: TGTGCCAACCGACAGGGCCAGGGCACTGAAGCTTTCTTT.

DNA for the CDR3: TGTGCCAGCAGTGCCAGACAGTCCAATCAGCCCCAGCATTTT. It codes for CASSARQSNQPQHF. The chain links TRBV2 to TRBJ1-5; TRBD1 might be the D (5 bases). Germline CDR1 is SNHLY and CDR2 is FYNNEI. This CDR3 is built from 14 residues. Trimming cost V 4 bases and J 3 bases, with 10 bases left between them.

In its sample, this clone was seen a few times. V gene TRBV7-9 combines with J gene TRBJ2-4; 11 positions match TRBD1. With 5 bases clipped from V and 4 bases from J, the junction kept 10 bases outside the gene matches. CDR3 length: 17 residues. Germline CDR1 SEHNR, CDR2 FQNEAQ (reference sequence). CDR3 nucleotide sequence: TGTGCCAGCAGCCCACGGACAGGGGGCGGTTCTAAAAACATTCAGTACTTC. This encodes CASSPRTGGGSKNIQYF.

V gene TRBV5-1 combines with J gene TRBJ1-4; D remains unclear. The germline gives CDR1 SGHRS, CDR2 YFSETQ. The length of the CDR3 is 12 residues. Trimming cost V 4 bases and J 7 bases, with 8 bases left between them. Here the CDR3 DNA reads TGCGCCAGCAGCGCTCGAGGTGAAAAACTGTTTTTT. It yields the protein CASSARGEKLFF.

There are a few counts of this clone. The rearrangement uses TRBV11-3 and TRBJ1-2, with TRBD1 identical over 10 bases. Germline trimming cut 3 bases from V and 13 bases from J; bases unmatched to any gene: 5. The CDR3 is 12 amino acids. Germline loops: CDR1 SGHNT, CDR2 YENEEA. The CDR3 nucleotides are TGTGCCAGCAGCTTTGGGGGACAGGGGCCCACCTTC. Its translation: CASSFGGQGPTF.

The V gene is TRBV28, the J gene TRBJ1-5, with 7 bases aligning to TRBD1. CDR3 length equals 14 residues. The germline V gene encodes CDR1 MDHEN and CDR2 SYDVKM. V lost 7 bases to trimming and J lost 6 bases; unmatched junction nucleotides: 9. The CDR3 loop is CASKDNRGIQPQHF. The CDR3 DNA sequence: TGTGCCAGCAAAGACAACAGGGGTATTCAGCCCCAGCATTTT.

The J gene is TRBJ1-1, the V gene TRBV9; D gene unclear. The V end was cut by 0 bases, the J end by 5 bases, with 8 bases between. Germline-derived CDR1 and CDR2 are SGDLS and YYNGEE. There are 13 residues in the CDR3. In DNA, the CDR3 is TGTGCCAGCAGCGTAGAGCCCGGGACTGAAGCTTTCTTT. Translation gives CASSVEPGTEAFF.